A selection of T cell receptor beta chains follows, all from one sample in a study of blood T cell repertoires in COVID-19. Sequenced by immunoSEQ multiplex PCR; TCRdb stores in-frame clones only, minus some. The sample lists roughly 200,000 clones, 70% to 80% occurring once. The sequenced sample was peripheral blood. The origin of the receptors is a woman aged 45-59 years with active or convalescent COVID-19. Both conserved end residues are part of each CDR3. A D gene is named only where the DNA matches it firmly.

v_gene	j_gene	d_gene	CDR3aa
TRBV30	TRBJ1-3	NA	CAWSPGAGNTIYF
TRBV6-2/TRBV6-3	TRBJ2-2	TRBD2	CASSWTSGDTGELFF
TRBV9	TRBJ2-6	NA	CVGGRSGANVLTF
TRBV19	TRBJ2-1	TRBD1	CASSPGTGNEQFF
TRBV7-9	TRBJ2-5	NA	CASSLAALVETQYF
TRBV5-1	TRBJ2-5	NA	CASSFPSRGETQYF
TRBV5-1	TRBJ2-3	TRBD2	CASSLGLAGADTQYF
TRBV6-2/TRBV6-3	TRBJ2-7	NA	CASSYSKASRDEQYF
TRBV18	TRBJ1-1	TRBD1	CASSPYPGQGGEAFF
TRBV6-5	TRBJ2-7	TRBD1	CASSSGQINYEQYF
TRBV6-2/TRBV6-3	TRBJ1-1	NA	CASSPLWDTSEAFF
TRBV14	TRBJ2-1	NA	CASSQVEGEQFF
TRBV24-1	TRBJ2-3	TRBD2	CATSENLAGGNTQYF
TRBV20-1	TRBJ2-7	NA	CSASQAATQVPYEQYF
TRBV7-9	TRBJ2-1	NA	CASSLKQEGNEQFF
TRBV30	TRBJ1-2	NA	CAWSVRGQPGNYGYTF
TRBV29-1	TRBJ2-1	TRBD2	CSRRRPSGSRIDSYNEQFF
TRBV7-9	TRBJ2-3	TRBD2	CASSSRTSGATTDTQYF
TRBV5-8	TRBJ1-4	TRBD1	CASSLGRGTGNEKLFF
TRBV2	TRBJ2-5	NA	CASSEGGAYQETQYF